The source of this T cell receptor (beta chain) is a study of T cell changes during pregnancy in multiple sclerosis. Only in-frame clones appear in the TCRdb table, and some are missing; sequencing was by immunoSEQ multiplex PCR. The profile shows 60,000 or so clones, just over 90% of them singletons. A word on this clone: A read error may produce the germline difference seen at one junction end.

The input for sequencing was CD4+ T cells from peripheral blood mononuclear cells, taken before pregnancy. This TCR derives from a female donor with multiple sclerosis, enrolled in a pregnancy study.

As DNA, the CDR3 is TGTGCCAGCAGTGAACAGGGCACGGATACGCAGTATTTT. Its translation is CASSEQGTDTQYF. The J gene is TRBJ2-3, the V gene TRBV6-4, with a possible D match to TRBD1 (6 bases). Germline CDR1 reads MRHNA; CDR2 reads SNTAGT. This CDR3 has 13 amino acids.